The 10 T cell receptor beta chains below come from one sample, sequenced in a study of cytomegalovirus exposure and HLA in healthy donors. PCR amplification relied on 60 Vbeta primers (plus 13 Jbeta primers). Repertoires were generated with immunoSEQ multiplex PCR, while TCRdb's copy carries only in-frame clones and drops some. The sample lists around 50,000 clones, about 78% seen once, with 7.5% to 8.5% in the top ten. Sequencing used PBMCs. These receptors were taken from a young man in good health and CMV-seropositive.

This clone came up a few times. The V and J genes are TRBV5-1 and TRBJ2-7, with 8 bases fitting TRBD1. Germline assignment: CDR1 SGHRS and CDR2 YFSETQ. The CDR3 covers 14 residues. Trimming took 6 bases from V and 0 from J; bases not matched to a gene: 5. CDR3 sequence reads: CASNRQGSSYEQYF. Here the CDR3 DNA reads TGCGCCAGCAACCGACAGGGGTCCTCCTACGAGCAGTACTTC.

The V call is TRBV9, the J call TRBJ1-1, with TRBD1 matching over 7 bases. CDR1 is SGDLS, CDR2 YYNGEE, per germline. V was clipped by 2 bases and J by 1 base; unmatched bases: 5. The CDR3 spans 15 residues. The CDR3 loop reads CASSVRGTANTEAFF. The CDR3, as DNA: TGTGCCAGCAGCGTTAGGGGGACAGCGAACACTGAAGCTTTCTTT.

V is TRBV5-1 and J is TRBJ2-1; weak D call: TRBD2 (6 bases). The CDR3 length is 16 residues. Trimming took off 4 bases at V and 0 bases at J, with 14 bases between the two ends. Looked up from germline, CDR1 is SGHRS and CDR2 is YFSETQ. The DNA for the CDR3 is TGCGCCAGCAGCCAGCTGGCGGGGAGCTCCTACAATGAGCAGTTCTTC. Amino acid sequence: CASSQLAGSSYNEQFF.

This clone was picked up one time. The V call is TRBV5-6, the J call TRBJ2-7; a possible D gene is TRBD2 (6 bases). The V end was cut by 0 bases, the J end by 3 bases, with 10 bases between. The CDR3 runs to 14 residues. CDR1 SGHDT and CDR2 YYEEEE come from the germline V gene. DNA for the CDR3: TGTGCCAGCAGCTTGGGCGGGGTAGACTACGAGCAGTACTTC. Translating it yields CASSLGGVDYEQYF. Variable domain in full (rest from reference TRBV5-6 and TRBJ2-7): DAGVTQSPTHLIKTRGQQVTLRCSPKSGHDTVSWYQQALGQGPQFIFQYYEEEERQRGNFPDRFSGHQFPNYSSELNVNALLLGDSALYLCASSLGGVDYEQYFGPGTRLTVT.

This chain connects TRBV28 to TRBJ2-7; TRBD1 agrees at 10 bases. In germline, CDR1 is MDHEN, CDR2 SYDVKM. J lost 6 bases, V lost 6 bases, and 8 bases had no gene match. The CDR3 runs 14 residues. The CDR3 DNA reads TGTGCCAGCAGCCCAGCAGGACAGGGGGTCGAGCAGTACTTC. It codes for CASSPAGQGVEQYF.

The chain couples TRBV5-1 to TRBJ1-2, with 10 bases matching TRBD1. The CDR3 runs to 16 residues. After removal of 3 bases from V and 6 bases from J, the junction contained 11 bases not matched to a gene. In germline, CDR1 is SGHRS, CDR2 YFSETQ. The CDR3 DNA is TGCGCCAGCAGCTCGAATCTCGGGACAGGGGATCATGGCTACACCTTC. Amino acids: CASSSNLGTGDHGYTF.

This clone turned up a few times. The chain couples TRBV5-1 to TRBJ1-4, with no clear D. Looked up from germline, CDR1 is SGHRS and CDR2 is YFSETQ. This CDR3 is built from 15 residues. With 0 bases removed from V and 7 bases from J, the gap between germline ends came to 13 bases. The CDR3 region is CASSLAGGSGEKLFF. CDR3 DNA: TGCGCCAGCAGCTTGGCCGGAGGGTCAGGTGAAAAACTGTTTTTT. The full variable domain, in which reference TRBV5-1 and TRBJ1-4 provide the parts outside the CDR3, is KAGVTQTPRYLIKTRGQQVTLSCSPISGHRSVSWYQQTPGQGLQFLFEYFSETQRNKGNFPGRFSGRQFSNSRSEMNVSTLELGDSALYLCASSLAGGSGEKLFFGSGTQLSVL.

The chain recombines TRBV30 with TRBJ1-2; TRBD1 is a possible D gene (5 bases). CDR1 GTSNPN and CDR2 SVGIG come from the germline V gene (reference sequence). V was trimmed by 3 bases and J by 8 bases, leaving 13 bases between them. The CDR3 spans 12 residues. The CDR3 here is CAWRIGVGGYTF. CDR3 DNA: TGTGCCTGGAGGATAGGGGTGGGAGGCTACACCTTC.

This rearrangement joins TRBV11-2 to TRBJ1-2; TRBD1 might be the D (5 bases). The CDR3 extends over 13 amino acids. The V and J ends lost 5 bases and 3 bases respectively, with 10 bases between them. Germline V CDR1 and CDR2: SGHAT, FQNNGV. Here the CDR3 reads CASSPRGDYGYTF. The CDR3 bases are TGTGCCAGCAGCCCACGGGGGGACTATGGCTACACCTTC.

The chain is built from TRBV27 and TRBJ2-7; D might be TRBD1 (6 bases). CDR1 MNHEY and CDR2 SMNVEV come from the germline V gene (reference sequence). CDR3 size: 14 residues. V was clipped by 5 bases and J by 2 bases, with 13 bases between them. The chain's CDR3 is CASSIGGPAYEQYF. The CDR3 DNA is TGTGCCAGCAGTATAGGGGGACCCGCCTACGAGCAGTACTTC.